This TCR beta chain was captured by sequencing in a study of Tregs in tolerant kidney transplant recipients. Points from the study as a whole: The small number of patients limits these findings pending further validation. Activated donor B cell expansion appeared to reveal the most relevant donor-specific TCRbeta repertoire.

Repertoires were generated with immunoSEQ multiplex PCR, while TCRdb's copy carries only in-frame clones and drops some. This sample's table reports about 14,000 clones. On this clone itself: The antigen is unknown. The read terminates 3 residues ahead of where the CDR3 ends, so the germline J gene completes it.

The nonmyeloablative bone marrow transplants came from related graft donors, with transient mixed chimerism. CDR3 size: 14 residues. CDR1 is SGHTA and CDR2 is FQGNSA in the germline V gene. The source was CD8+ T cells from blood (PBMCs), collected 6 months after the transplant. The chain couples TRBV7-2 to TRBJ1-2; TRBD1 matches 11 bases. This receptor was obtained from a human patient who received a combined kidney and bone marrow transplant. Some T cells may be graft donor cells. CDR3 DNA (partial): TGTGCCAGCAGCTTAGGGACAGGGGGCTACGAC. Amino acid sequence: CASSLGTGGYD. From start to end, the CDR3 is CASSLGTGGYDYTF.